These 18 T cell receptor beta chains were sequenced from one sample in a study of PD-1 blockade in classical Hodgkin lymphoma. Measured with immunoSEQ multiplex PCR; TCRdb has only the in-frame clones, and not every one. This table holds about 42,000 clones, about two thirds found once. Exposure to brentuximab vedotin varied, and each patient had relapsed following autologous stem cell transplantation. The specimen comprised peripheral blood mononuclear cells (PBMCs), sampled at baseline. Receptors originate from a human donor with classical Hodgkin lymphoma.

J is TRBJ2-3 and V is TRBV6-6, with a tentative D call TRBD2 (6 bases). This CDR3 comprises 15 residues. Germline V gene sequence: CDR1 MNHNY, CDR2 SVGAGI (reference sequence). Trimming shortened V by 0 bases and J by 1 base, and 8 bases separated the two germline ends. The CDR3 spells CASSYSGTGTDTQYF. CDR3 coding DNA: TGTGCCAGCAGTTACTCCGGGACTGGCACAGATACGCAGTATTTT.

The gene calls are TRBV28 and TRBJ2-1; 11 bases fit TRBD2. CDR1 is MDHEN, CDR2 SYDVKM, per germline. V was pared by 7 bases and J by 8 bases, with 7 bases of the junction left unmatched. There are 14 residues in the CDR3. The CDR3, as DNA: TGTGCCAGCAAACTAGCGGGAGAAAGCTATGAGCAGTTCTTC. Amino acid sequence: CASKLAGESYEQFF.

The gene calls are TRBV25-1 and TRBJ1-1; D might be TRBD1 (6 bases). CDR3 length: 13 residues. V gave up 5 bases and J gave up 4 bases, with 11 bases separating them. Germline-derived CDR1 and CDR2 are MGHDK and SYGVNS. As DNA, the CDR3 is TGTGCCAGCAGTATCTCAGGGGCCACTGAAGCTTTCTTT. The encoded protein is CASSISGATEAFF.

This clone is medium-sized within its sample. The chain joins TRBV4-2 to TRBJ2-7; 7 positions match TRBD2. V shed 1 base, J shed 5 bases, and the junction held 5 bases outside the gene matches. CDR3 length: 14 amino acids. Germline V gene data show CDR1 as LGHNA and CDR2 as YNFKEQ. The CDR3 DNA reads TGTGCCAGCAGCCAAGCGGCAGGGAGGGACGAGCAGTACTTC. As protein: CASSQAAGRDEQYF.

The genes are TRBV9 and TRBJ2-2; 8 nucleotides align to TRBD1. The CDR3 runs to 16 residues. Germline CDR1 reads SGDLS; CDR2 reads YYNGEE. With 0 bases clipped from V and 7 bases from J, the junction kept 8 bases outside the gene matches. The CDR3 coding sequence is TGTGCCAGCAGCGTAGTGACAGGGGCAGGTGGCGGGGAGCTGTTTTTT. The encoded protein is CASSVVTGAGGGELFF.

The chain uses TRBV21-1 and TRBJ1-5; TRBD1 is the table's D call, not checked against the DNA. TRBV21-1 is annotated as a pseudogene. The CDR3 sequence is 16 residues long. The CDR3 sequence: CASRTDKTGCNQPQHF. The DNA of the CDR3 is TGTGCCAGCAGGACCGATAAAACAGGGTGCAATCAGCCCCAGCATTTT.

This rearrangement joins TRBV19 to TRBJ1-2; weak D call: TRBD1 (5 bases). The CDR3 totals 16 residues. Germline V lookup: CDR1 LNHDA, CDR2 SQIVND (reference sequence). The V end lost 1 base, the J end lost 0 bases, and 12 bases lay between the germline ends. The CDR3 nucleotides read TGTGCCAGTAGTATAGGTCCGGGACGGGCTAACTATGGCTACACCTTC. Translation gives CASSIGPGRANYGYTF.

This clone is labeled medium-sized. The chain uses TRBV27 and TRBJ1-4; D unresolved. Germline loops: CDR1 MNHEY, CDR2 SMNVEV (reference sequence). The CDR3 spans 12 residues. The V and J ends lost 2 bases and 7 bases respectively, with 5 bases between them. Here the CDR3 reads CASSLAGEKLFF. The CDR3, as DNA: TGTGCCAGCAGTTTAGCTGGTGAAAAACTGTTTTTT.

The chain recombines TRBV6-4 with TRBJ2-1, with 10 bases lining up with TRBD1. CDR1 is MRHNA, CDR2 SNTAGT, per germline. Trimming at V came to 1 base and at J to 4 bases, leaving 10 bases not matched to a gene. The CDR3 runs to 18 residues. The CDR3 nucleotides are TGTGCCAGCAGTGACTTGGGCGGAAAGGACAGGGGGTACAATGAGCAGTTCTTC. Translated, it gives CASSDLGGKDRGYNEQFF.

CDR3 bases: TGTGCCAGCAGCCAAGATCTCAGGGAGTTTTGCTTCCCGAACACCGGGGAGCTGTTTTTT. This translates into CASSQDLREFCFPNTGELFF. The chain uses TRBV14 and TRBJ2-2; either TRBD1 or TRBD2 may fit D (5 bases each). V gave up 0 bases and J gave up 0 bases, with 20 bases separating them. This CDR3 region has 20 residues. The germline V gene encodes CDR1 SGHDN and CDR2 FVKESK.

By sample fraction, this clone is medium-sized. The chain is built from TRBV30 and TRBJ1-4; TRBD1 is a possible D gene (5 bases). The ends were cut back, 0 bases at V and 1 base at J, with 12 bases in the middle. This CDR3 spans 16 amino acids. Germline CDR1 reads GTSNPN; CDR2 reads SVGIG (reference sequence). CDR3 protein: CAWSVGQGGTNEKLFF. CDR3 sequence (DNA): TGTGCCTGGAGTGTAGGTCAGGGAGGAACTAATGAAAAACTGTTTTTT.

This chain joins TRBV29-1 and TRBJ2-7; D unclear. There are 11 residues in the CDR3. CDR1 SQVTM and CDR2 ANQGSEA come from the germline V gene. V gave up 7 bases and J gave up 4 bases, with 11 bases separating them. The CDR3 DNA follows: TGCAGCGCTGACTGGCCTTACGAGCAGTACTTC. Amino acid sequence: CSADWPYEQYF.

This sequence joins TRBV28 and TRBJ1-1; 7 nucleotides align to TRBD1. From germline, CDR1 is MDHEN and CDR2 SYDVKM. The CDR3 contains 14 residues. V was pared by 2 bases and J by 3 bases, with 3 bases of the junction left unmatched. In DNA, the CDR3 is TGTGCCAGCAGTTTAGACAGGGTGGACACTGAAGCTTTCTTT. Amino acids: CASSLDRVDTEAFF.

The chain combines TRBV6-4 with TRBJ2-3, with D unresolved. Deletions cut 8 bases from V and 2 bases from J, with 11 bases between. Per germline, CDR1 MRHNA and CDR2 SNTAGT. This CDR3 has 13 residues. The CDR3 reads CASAPSPTDTQYF. CDR3 coding DNA: TGTGCCAGCGCTCCTTCCCCCACAGATACGCAGTATTTT.

This clone was observed a single time. This sequence joins TRBV4-2 and TRBJ2-1; no firm D call. Per the germline V gene, CDR1 is LGHNA and CDR2 is YNFKEQ. This CDR3 is built from 16 residues. Trimming stripped 0 bases from V and 2 bases from J, with 11 bases between. The CDR3 bases are TGTGCCAGCAGCCAAGAGAGAGGCGAAACCTACAATGAGCAGTTCTTC. Amino acid sequence: CASSQERGETYNEQFF.

The chain uses TRBV7-9 and TRBJ1-3; D possibly corresponds to TRBD1 (6 bases). The germline V gene encodes CDR1 SEHNR and CDR2 FQNEAQ (reference sequence). V was cut by 7 bases and J by 11 bases, with 15 bases left in between. The CDR3 spans 12 residues. The CDR3 spells CASKGGDFAIYF. CDR3 nucleotides: TGTGCCAGCAAGGGGGGCGACTTCGCCATATATTTT.

This clone appeared once. This rearrangement joins TRBV19 to TRBJ2-4; 13 nucleotides match TRBD2. The germline gives CDR1 LNHDA, CDR2 SQIVND (reference sequence). The J segment lost 16 bases and the V segment lost 8 bases, leaving 11 bases of the junction unmatched. The CDR3 is made up of 13 amino acids. CDR3 in DNA: TGTGCCAGTGGACACGCCGGGACTAGCGGGATATACTTC. Residues: CASGHAGTSGIYF.

The gene calls are TRBV13 and TRBJ2-7; D not resolved. This CDR3 has 11 amino acids. CDR1 PRHDT and CDR2 FYEKMQ come from the germline V gene (reference sequence). V was pared by 4 bases and J by 3 bases, with 4 bases between. The CDR3 DNA sequence: TGTGCCAGCAGCTCCAACTACGAGCAGTACTTC. Protein sequence: CASSSNYEQYF.